These T cell receptor beta chains were read from a single sample in a study of relationships among human T cell subsets. TCRdb processed the multiplex PCR reads anew with MiXCR; each CDR3 protein has one entry. The sample consists of approximately 15,000 distinct CDR3 sequences, around two thirds of them appearing once. The source material was total T cells sorted from blood. These receptors all come from a man between 35 and 55 years old in good health. The CDR3 runs from the conserved cysteine through the conserved F or W. The order of the fields is D gene, V gene, clone size, J gene, CDR3 DNA, CDR3 protein. A D gene is named only where the DNA matches it firmly. Part of the rows lack a size; the others show once, few, many or a class for expanded clones.

D: TRBD1
V: TRBV20-1
size: .
J: TRBJ2-5
DNA: TGCAGTGCTGAAGGGACAGGGGTAGGAGAGACCCAGTACTTC
CDR3: CSAEGTGVGETQYF

D: .
V: TRBV11-2
size: few
J: TRBJ1-2
DNA: TGTGCCAGCAGCATCTTCCGGGACTCAGCGCTAGGCACCTTC
CDR3: CASSIFRDSALGTF

D: .
V: TRBV28
size: few
J: TRBJ1-6
DNA: TGTGCCAGCAGGGACAATGATAATTCACCCCTCCACTTT
CDR3: CASRDNDNSPLHF

D: .
V: TRBV7-6
size: few
J: TRBJ2-2
DNA: TGTGCCAGCAGCTTACATGGTCCGAACACCGGGGAGCTGTTTTTT
CDR3: CASSLHGPNTGELFF

D: .
V: TRBV28
size: .
J: TRBJ2-7
DNA: TGTGCCAGCAGTTTTCCTGACAGGGAGGGGTCCTACGAGCAGTACTTC
CDR3: CASSFPDREGSYEQYF

D: .
V: TRBV2
size: .
J: TRBJ1-1
DNA: TGTGCCAGCAGTGAAGCTAGGTATAACACTGAAGCTTTCTTT
CDR3: CASSEARYNTEAFF

D: .
V: TRBV23-1
size: .
J: TRBJ2-7
DNA: TGCGCCAGCAGTCAATTAATCCTCGACAGCCTCTCCTACGAGCAGTACTTC
CDR3: CASSQLILDSLSYEQYF

D: TRBD2
V: TRBV12-3/TRBV12-4
size: .
J: TRBJ2-7
DNA: TGTGCCAGCAGGATAACTAGCGGGAGTGGAGAGCAGTACTTC
CDR3: CASRITSGSGEQYF

D: .
V: TRBV30
size: .
J: TRBJ1-5
DNA: TGTGCCTGGAGTGAACAAGTCAAACAGCCCCAGCATTTT
CDR3: CAWSEQVKQPQHF

D: TRBD2
V: TRBV11-2
size: few
J: TRBJ2-3
DNA: TGTGCCAGCAGCTTGAGCGGGAGCCCTACAGATACGCAGTATTTT
CDR3: CASSLSGSPTDTQYF

D: .
V: TRBV12-3/TRBV12-4
size: .
J: TRBJ1-5
DNA: TGTGCCAGCAGTCAAAGAACGAGGTGGCAGCTTAATCAGCCCCAGCATTTT
CDR3: CASSQRTRWQLNQPQHF

D: TRBD1
V: TRBV19
size: .
J: TRBJ1-2
DNA: TGTGCCAGTACCCGACAGGGGGCTGGGGGCTACACCTTC
CDR3: CASTRQGAGGYTF

D: .
V: TRBV27
size: .
J: TRBJ1-1
DNA: TGTGCCGTCCGTATCGGACTGAACACTGAAGCTTTCTTT
CDR3: CAVRIGLNTEAFF

D: TRBD2
V: TRBV12-3/TRBV12-4
size: .
J: TRBJ2-3
DNA: TGTGCCAGCAGCTTAAGCTTAGCGGGACACACAGATACGCAGTATTTT
CDR3: CASSLSLAGHTDTQYF

D: .
V: TRBV2
size: .
J: TRBJ2-7
DNA: TGTGCCAGCAGTCTACGATACGAGCAGTACTTC
CDR3: CASSLRYEQYF

D: .
V: TRBV11-2
size: .
J: TRBJ2-7
DNA: TGTGCCAGCAGCTTAGAATTCGCCTACGAGCAGTACTTC
CDR3: CASSLEFAYEQYF

D: .
V: TRBV27
size: .
J: TRBJ2-1
DNA: TGTGCCAGCAATAGGGGTGGGGAGCAGTTCTTC
CDR3: CASNRGGEQFF

D: .
V: TRBV25-1
size: .
J: TRBJ2-3
DNA: TGTGCCAGCAGGGGGCCCGGGGATACGCAGTATTTT
CDR3: CASRGPGDTQYF

D: .
V: TRBV7-3
size: few
J: TRBJ2-7
DNA: TGTGCCAGCAGCTTAGGTGGGGGGGCCACCTACGAGCAGTACTTC
CDR3: CASSLGGGATYEQYF

D: TRBD2
V: TRBV28
size: few
J: TRBJ2-3
DNA: TGTGCCAGCAGTTTGAGTAGCGGGAGCACAGATACGCAGTATTTT
CDR3: CASSLSSGSTDTQYF

D: .
V: TRBV11-2
size: .
J: TRBJ2-2
DNA: TGTGCCAGCAGCTTAGTCGGGGAGCTGTTTTTT
CDR3: CASSLVGELFF

D: .
V: TRBV1
size: .
J: TRBJ2-7
DNA: TGCACCAGCAGCCAAGCCCAGAGGAACGAGCAGTACTTC
CDR3: CTSSQAQRNEQYF

D: TRBD1
V: TRBV5-1
size: .
J: TRBJ1-4
DNA: TGCGCCAGCAGCTTGGTTTCAGGGGGCTCCGGTGAAAAACTGTTTTTT
CDR3: CASSLVSGGSGEKLFF

D: .
V: TRBV20-1
size: .
J: TRBJ2-7
DNA: TGCAGTGCTTCCCTTGGGCAGACTAAATCCTACGAGCAGTACTTC
CDR3: CSASLGQTKSYEQYF

D: .
V: TRBV2
size: .
J: TRBJ1-1
DNA: TGTGCCAGCAGTGAGAGAATTTGGGAAGCTTTCTTT
CDR3: CASSERIWEAFF

D: TRBD1
V: TRBV27
size: .
J: TRBJ2-3
DNA: TGTGCCAGCAGTCACAAACAGGGGAACACAGATACGCAGTATTTT
CDR3: CASSHKQGNTDTQYF

D: TRBD1
V: TRBV11-2
size: few
J: TRBJ2-6
DNA: TGTGCCAGCAGCAGTCAGGGGGCGCTTGGGGCCAACGTCCTGACTTTC
CDR3: CASSSQGALGANVLTF

D: .
V: TRBV2
size: .
J: TRBJ2-7
DNA: TGTGCCAGCAGGCGTGGGCTGGGCGGTGGTTACTACGAGCAGTACTTC
CDR3: CASRRGLGGGYYEQYF

D: .
V: TRBV11-2
size: .
J: TRBJ2-5
DNA: TGTGCCAGCAGCTTATTTATCGGGCAGCAAGAGACCCAGTACTTC
CDR3: CASSLFIGQQETQYF

D: .
V: TRBV11-2
size: .
J: TRBJ2-1
DNA: TGTGCCAGCAGCGGCCGGGGAGACAATGAGCAGTTCTTC
CDR3: CASSGRGDNEQFF

D: TRBD2
V: TRBV11-3
size: .
J: TRBJ2-1
DNA: TGTGCCAGCAGCTTAACTAGCGGAGGATACAATGAGCAGTTCTTC
CDR3: CASSLTSGGYNEQFF

D: .
V: TRBV28
size: .
J: TRBJ2-1
DNA: TGTGCCAGCAGTTTATCCGAGACAGTGAACAATGAGCAGCTCTTC
CDR3: CASSLSETVNNEQLF

D: .
V: TRBV11-2
size: .
J: TRBJ1-2
DNA: TGTGCCAGCAGAAAGGGGAGTGCCGAGGCGTGGGGCTACACCTTC
CDR3: CASRKGSAEAWGYTF

D: .
V: TRBV11-2
size: .
J: TRBJ2-1
DNA: TGTGCCAGCAGCTTAGATCGGCGGCTAAACAATGAGCAGTTCTTC
CDR3: CASSLDRRLNNEQFF

D: .
V: TRBV20-1
size: .
J: TRBJ2-7
DNA: TGCAGTGCTCCAAACCCAGGGGGGAAAGACGAGCAGTACTTC
CDR3: CSAPNPGGKDEQYF

D: .
V: TRBV27
size: .
J: TRBJ1-5
DNA: TGTGCCAGCAGTTTAGGGGGTTATAGCAATCAGCCCCAGCATTTT
CDR3: CASSLGGYSNQPQHF

D: .
V: TRBV11-2
size: .
J: TRBJ2-3
DNA: TGTGCCAGCAGCCTCCGGGACCTCACAGATACGCAGTATTTT
CDR3: CASSLRDLTDTQYF

D: TRBD2
V: TRBV11-2
size: .
J: TRBJ2-1
DNA: TGTGCCAGCATCCCCGCTGGACTAGCGGGATACAATGAGCAGTTCTTC
CDR3: CASIPAGLAGYNEQFF

D: .
V: TRBV4-1
size: few
J: TRBJ2-3
DNA: TGCGCCAGCAGCCAAGGAAGGGGACGAGCCCCCGGCGGGCAGTATTTT
CDR3: CASSQGRGRAPGGQYF

D: TRBD2
V: TRBV6-5
size: once
J: TRBJ2-7
DNA: TGTGCCAGCAGTTTAACCGGGACTAGCAACTACGAGCAGTACTTC
CDR3: CASSLTGTSNYEQYF

D: .
V: TRBV30
size: .
J: TRBJ1-1
DNA: TGTGCCTGGAGGCCAAGGGATTCTCGGGGTGAAGCTTTCTTT
CDR3: CAWRPRDSRGEAFF

D: .
V: TRBV12-3/TRBV12-4
size: few
J: TRBJ2-5
DNA: TGTGCCAGCAGTTTCACTTCACGGGAGACCCAGTACTTC
CDR3: CASSFTSRETQYF